One sample yielded the 21 T cell receptor beta chains listed below, sequenced in a study of T cell repertoires in cytomegalovirus infection. TCRdb itself ran the reads through MiXCR, one entry per CDR3 protein. The repertoire holds fewer than 900,000 distinct CDR3 sequences, with 25% to 35% as singletons. Antigens for these TCRs are unknown. The sample was cultured CD8+ T cells from PBMCs, taken from culture after CMV antigen stimulation. The receptors shown here come from a human donor in good health (CMV status not recorded). Some clones in this sample may be carry-over from other donors' samples.

This chain connects TRBV7-9 to TRBJ2-5, with 7 bases lining up with TRBD2. The CDR3 is 15 residues long. Germline CDR1 and CDR2: SEHNR and FQNEAQ (reference sequence). V shed 5 bases, J shed 6 bases, and the junction held 12 bases outside the gene matches. The CDR3 nucleotides are TGTGCCAGCAGCCATAGCGGGTCTAGCGGAAAGACCCAGTACTTC. Protein sequence: CASSHSGSSGKTQYF.

The CDR3 region is CASSQTAHLYGYTF. CDR3 in DNA: TGTGCCAGCAGCCAGACAGCACACCTCTATGGCTACACCTTC. The chain joins TRBV14 to TRBJ1-2, with D possibly matching TRBD1 (5 bases). Germline CDR1 is SGHDN and CDR2 is FVKESK. The CDR3 spans 14 residues. V lost 3 bases and J 4 bases, leaving 12 bases between the germline ends.

This clonotype has a handful of counts. The chain links TRBV12-3 or TRBV12-4 to TRBJ1-2, with D maybe TRBD1 (6 bases). V gave up 6 bases and J gave up 4 bases, with 24 bases separating them. The CDR3 consists of 17 residues. The CDR3 loop is CASSELPQGPPGYGYTF. In DNA, the CDR3 is TGTGCCAGCAGCGAGCTACCACAGGGTCCCCCCGGCTATGGCTACACCTTC.

In regard to this clonotype: This clone may be a read error of a much larger clone one base away. The rearrangement links TRBV7-9 to TRBJ1-4; no clear D. The CDR3 contains 16 residues. The V end lost 1 base, the J end lost 0 bases, and 9 bases lay between the germline ends. Germline-derived CDR1 and CDR2 are SEHNR and FQNEAQ (reference sequence). CDR3 loop: CASSLGVGATNEKLFF. CDR3 bases: TGTGCCAGCAGCTTAGGGGTCGGTGCAACTAATGAAAAACTGTTTTTT.

This rearrangement joins TRBV12-3 or TRBV12-4 to TRBJ2-3; D not certain. The CDR3 length is 14 residues. Between the trimmed V and J ends, which lost 5 bases and 4 bases, there was a span of 13 bases. Here the CDR3 DNA reads TGTGCCAGCAGTGGAGATGTTGACGCAGATACGCAGTATTTT. Translation gives CASSGDVDADTQYF.

This clonotype occurred a few times. The gene calls are TRBV7-9 and TRBJ1-2; 7 bases map to TRBD1. Per germline, CDR1 SEHNR and CDR2 FQNEAQ (reference sequence). The CDR3 consists of 15 residues. V was pared by 5 bases and J by 4 bases, with 10 bases of the junction left unmatched. The CDR3 loop reads CASSPEQGSGYGYTF. In DNA, the CDR3 is TGTGCCAGCAGCCCTGAACAGGGGTCGGGCTATGGCTACACCTTC.

This clonotype was counted ten times or more. The CDR3 protein is CASSEGAGSLTDTQYF. In nucleotides, the CDR3 is TGTGCCAGCAGTGAGGGAGCGGGGAGTCTCACAGATACGCAGTATTTT. This chain connects TRBV12-3 or TRBV12-4 to TRBJ2-3; TRBD2 matches 7 bases. The CDR3 totals 16 residues. The V segment lost 5 bases and the J segment 2 bases; nucleotides outside the gene matches: 10.

This sequence joins TRBV6-2 or TRBV6-3 and TRBJ1-1; D unclear. Germline V gives CDR1 MNHEY, CDR2 SVGEGT. This CDR3 has 14 amino acids. V was cut by 1 base and J by 0 bases, with 6 bases left in between. The CDR3 here is CASSYYGVNTEAFF. The CDR3 DNA reads as TGTGCCAGCAGTTACTATGGTGTGAACACTGAAGCTTTCTTT.

This clonotype was counted only a few times. The CDR3 DNA reads as TGTGCCAGCAGTGAGGGGACCGAAAAACTGTTTTTT. Its translation is CASSEGTEKLFF. The genes are TRBV2 and TRBJ1-4; TRBD1 is a possible D gene (5 bases). CDR1 is SNHLY and CDR2 is FYNNEI in the germline V gene. Trimming stripped 3 bases from V and 8 bases from J, with 7 bases between. This CDR3 is built from 12 residues.

The chain couples TRBV24-1 to TRBJ2-5; D might be TRBD1 or TRBD2, each matching 5 bases. CDR1 and CDR2 from the germline V gene are KGHDR and SFDVKD. The CDR3 covers 15 residues. Trimming stripped 0 bases from V and 2 bases from J, with 9 bases between. For the CDR3, the DNA is TGTGCCACCAGTGATTTGCGGGACGGGCAAGAGACCCAGTACTTC. It translates to CATSDLRDGQETQYF.

The V gene is TRBV27, the J gene TRBJ2-2; no firm D call. Germline V gives CDR1 MNHEY, CDR2 SMNVEV (reference sequence). The length of the CDR3 is 13 residues. V was pared by 4 bases and J by 6 bases, with 9 bases between. The CDR3 DNA reads TGTGCCAGCAGTTCCCTTGACTCCGGGGAGCTGTTTTTT. Translation: CASSSLDSGELFF.

This clonotype was seen only once. A much bigger clone sits one base away, suggesting this may be a read error. The V and J genes are TRBV28 and TRBJ2-6; D is perhaps TRBD1 or TRBD2 (6 bases each). Germline lookup yields CDR1 MDHEN and CDR2 SYDVKM. There are 18 residues in the CDR3. CDR3 in DNA: TGTGCCAGCAGTTTATTGGAGGGGGACGACTCTGGGGTCAACGTCCTGACTTTC. As protein: CASSLLEGDDSGVNVLTF.

This clonotype was found many times. The genes are TRBV6-6 and TRBJ1-5; 11 bases line up with TRBD1. V lost 5 bases, J lost 2 bases, and 8 bases stayed unmatched. Per germline, CDR1 MNHNY and CDR2 SVGAGI (reference sequence). This CDR3 spans 17 amino acids. DNA of the CDR3: TGTGCCAGCAGTCAGGACAGGGGGCTGAAGGGCAATCAGCCCCAGCATTTT. Amino acid sequence: CASSQDRGLKGNQPQHF.

This chain links TRBV7-8 with TRBJ1-2; D call uncertain. The V gene's germline CDR1 is SGHVS and CDR2 FQNEAQ. The CDR3 has 17 residues. The V end lost 8 bases, the J end lost 3 bases, and 25 bases lay between the germline ends. Here the CDR3 DNA reads TGTGCCAGCCTCGCAACACTCCCCAACACGGAGGACTATGGCTACACCTTC. As protein: CASLATLPNTEDYGYTF. The variable domain in full, with the rest retrieved from reference TRBV7-8 and TRBJ1-2, is GAGVSQSPRYKVAKRGQDVALRCDPISGHVSLFWYQQALGQGPEFLTYFQNEAQLDKSGLPSDRFFAERPEGSVSTLKIQRTQQEDSAVYLCASLATLPNTEDYGYTFGSGTRLTVV.

J is TRBJ2-1 and V is TRBV9, with D possibly TRBD2 on 6 matching bases. Trimming stripped 4 bases from V and 6 bases from J, with 14 bases between. This CDR3 has 14 amino acids. Germline loops: CDR1 SGDLS, CDR2 YYNGEE. The CDR3 sequence: CASSFLRGGNEQFF. CDR3 bases: TGTGCCAGCAGCTTTCTGCGGGGAGGCAATGAGCAGTTCTTC.

This sequence joins TRBV7-9 and TRBJ1-2; TRBD1 aligns across 11 bases. V was pared by 4 bases and J by 4 bases, with 5 bases of the junction left unmatched. Germline loops: CDR1 SEHNR, CDR2 FQNEAQ (reference sequence). The CDR3 spans 15 residues. Here the CDR3 DNA reads TGTGCCAGCAGCTCACGGACAGGGGGCTTCTATGGCTACACCTTC. Protein product: CASSSRTGGFYGYTF.

The table lists this clonotype with a few counts. V usage is TRBV11-3 and J usage is TRBJ2-1, with 7 bases lining up with TRBD2. The CDR3 is 16 amino acids. V was pared by 5 bases and J by 8 bases, with 15 bases of the junction left unmatched. Germline CDR1 reads SGHNT; CDR2 reads YENEEA. The CDR3 sequence: CASSPRGLPPIHEQFF. As DNA, the CDR3 is TGTGCCAGCAGCCCAAGGGGACTACCGCCCATCCATGAGCAGTTCTTC. The whole variable domain, filled in from reference TRBV11-3 and TRBJ2-1, reads EAGVVQSPRYKIIEKKQPVAFWCNPISGHNTLYWYLQNLGQGPELLIRYENEEAVDDSQLPKDRFSAERLKGVDSTLKIQPAELGDSAVYLCASSPRGLPPIHEQFFGPGTRLTVL.

The chain links TRBV6-2 or TRBV6-3 to TRBJ2-7; D perhaps matches TRBD2 (6 bases). The CDR3 totals 13 residues. From germline, CDR1 is MNHEY and CDR2 SVGEGT. CDR3 protein: CASSPSDLYEQYV. The CDR3 coding sequence is TGTGCCAGCAGCCCTAGCGACCTCTACGAACAGTACGTC.

This clonotype was counted a few times. This chain connects TRBV4-1 to TRBJ2-3; the D is unclear. The ends were cut back, 2 bases at V and 1 base at J, with 13 bases in the middle. The length of the CDR3 is 16 residues. CDR1 is MGHRA, CDR2 YSYEKL, per germline. The DNA for the CDR3 is TGCGCCAGCAGCCAACTTATAGTGGATGGCACAGATACGCAGTATTTT. It is translated as CASSQLIVDGTDTQYF.

This clonotype was picked up many times. The chain carries TRBV11-1 and TRBJ2-2; possible D gene TRBD2, 6 bases. Germline V CDR1 and CDR2: SGHAT, FQDESV (reference sequence). Trimming took 5 bases from V and 0 from J, leaving 22 bases between them. This CDR3 contains 19 residues. CDR3: CASSRRWEADRANTGELFF. CDR3 DNA: TGTGCCAGCAGCCGCCGGTGGGAGGCGGACCGAGCGAACACCGGGGAGCTGTTTTTT.

V and J are TRBV20-1 and TRBJ2-3; TRBD2 agrees at 11 bases. This CDR3 is built from 17 residues. Trimming at V came to 0 bases and at J to 3 bases, leaving 8 bases not matched to a gene. Germline CDR1 and CDR2: DFQATT and SNEGSKA (reference sequence). The CDR3 DNA reads as TGCAGTGCTAGAGATAGTTCTAGCGGGGGGCCAACAGATACGCAGTATTTT. Translating it yields CSARDSSSGGPTDTQYF.